This entry lists 19 T cell receptor beta chains sequenced from one sample in a study of control samples from healthy donors and cancer patients. Some clones are missing from TCRdb's copy, which holds only in-frame ones; the method was immunoSEQ multiplex PCR. Here the sample spans approximately 110,000 clones, about 89% being singletons. The sequenced sample consisted of blood. These receptors were collected from a woman in her forties or fifties in good health.

The chain is built from TRBV13 and TRBJ2-2; possible D gene TRBD1, 7 bases. The germline gives CDR1 PRHDT, CDR2 FYEKMQ (reference sequence). This CDR3 contains 13 residues. V was shortened by 4 bases and J by 11 bases, with 14 bases between the two germline ends. This CDR3 is CASSSDRAGELFF. In DNA form, the CDR3 reads TGTGCCAGCAGCTCAGACAGGGCGGGAGAGCTGTTTTTT.

The chain recombines TRBV7-9 with TRBJ2-5; 10 bases match TRBD2. Trimming took 2 bases from V and 5 from J; bases not matched to a gene: 5. The CDR3 has 15 amino acids. CDR1 and CDR2 from the germline V gene are SEHNR and FQNEAQ (reference sequence). The chain's CDR3 is CASSLLAGVGETQYF. CDR3 in DNA: TGTGCCAGCAGCTTACTAGCGGGAGTAGGCGAGACCCAGTACTTC.

This clone occurred once. The rearrangement uses TRBV7-2 and TRBJ2-1; D gene ambiguous. Per germline, CDR1 SGHTA and CDR2 FQGNSA. The CDR3 covers 12 residues. The V and J ends lost 4 bases and 8 bases respectively, with 9 bases between them. The CDR3 reads CASSSYLDEQFF. CDR3 in DNA: TGTGCCAGCAGCTCCTACCTCGATGAGCAGTTCTTC. The variable domain in full, with the rest retrieved from reference TRBV7-2 and TRBJ2-1, is GAGVSQSPSNKVTEKGKDVELRCDPISGHTALYWYRQSLGQGLEFLIYFQGNSAPDKSGLPSDRFSAERTGGSVSTLTIQRTQQEDSAVYLCASSSYLDEQFFGPGTRLTVL.

The V call is TRBV7-6, the J call TRBJ2-5; TRBD2 agrees at 9 bases. The V segment lost 1 base and the J segment 4 bases; nucleotides outside the gene matches: 10. CDR3 length: 17 amino acids. The germline V gene has CDR1 SGHVS and CDR2 FNYEAQ. This chain's CDR3 is CASSLVPTSGSLETQYF. CDR3 DNA sequence: TGTGCCAGCAGCTTAGTCCCGACTAGCGGCTCTTTAGAGACCCAGTACTTC.

This clone was found a few times. The chain recombines TRBV18 with TRBJ2-7, with a possible D match to TRBD2 (5 bases). With 3 bases removed from V and 7 bases from J, the gap between germline ends came to 22 bases. The CDR3 has 16 residues. Per the germline V gene, CDR1 is KGHSH and CDR2 is LQKENI. CDR3 loop: CASSPYTGSPPGEQYV. CDR3 bases: TGTGCCAGCTCACCTTACACCGGATCGCCCCCGGGGGAGCAGTACGTC.

The chain recombines TRBV30 with TRBJ1-6; TRBD1 might be the D (5 bases). CDR1 is GTSNPN and CDR2 is SVGIG in the germline V gene (reference sequence). The CDR3 covers 16 residues. V was clipped by 3 bases and J by 13 bases, with 25 bases between them. The CDR3 here is CAWSASLGRATVPLHF. The CDR3 DNA is TGTGCCTGGAGCGCCAGCCTGGGCAGGGCCACCGTTCCCCTCCACTTT.

The chain employs TRBV30 and TRBJ2-7, with D uncertain. The length of the CDR3 is 10 residues. Trimming took off 3 bases at V and 6 bases at J, with 6 bases between the two ends. From germline, CDR1 is GTSNPN and CDR2 SVGIG (reference sequence). The CDR3 protein is CAWSAVEQYF. The CDR3 DNA follows: TGTGCCTGGAGCGCAGTCGAGCAGTACTTC.

The rearrangement joins TRBV18 to TRBJ2-3; TRBD2 might be the D (5 bases). Trimming shortened V by 3 bases and J by 0 bases, and 10 bases separated the two germline ends. The CDR3 has 15 residues. Germline-derived CDR1 and CDR2 are KGHSH and LQKENI. Here the CDR3 reads CASSPDYLSTDTQYF. DNA of the CDR3: TGTGCCAGCTCACCTGACTATCTTAGCACAGATACGCAGTATTTT.

The chain is built from TRBV24-1 and TRBJ2-1; TRBD2 agrees at 10 bases. The germline CDR1 and CDR2 sequences are KGHDR and SFDVKD. This CDR3 contains 14 residues. After removal of 9 bases from V and 8 bases from J, the junction contained 9 bases not matched to a gene. The CDR3 DNA reads TGTGCCACCGAATTGGCTAGCGGGAGTGATGAGCAGTTCTTC. It is translated as CATELASGSDEQFF.

The chain has TRBV30 and TRBJ2-1; D is undetermined. The germline CDR1 and CDR2 sequences are GTSNPN and SVGIG (reference sequence). V lost 4 bases and J 6 bases, leaving 16 bases between the germline ends. CDR3 length: 14 residues. CDR3 sequence reads: CAWNNVITRNEQFF. CDR3 in DNA: TGTGCCTGGAACAATGTAATCACGCGCAATGAGCAGTTCTTC.

V usage is TRBV5-1 and J usage is TRBJ1-4, with D hard to call. Germline CDR1 reads SGHRS; CDR2 reads YFSETQ. Trimming left V 4 bases short and J 7 bases short, with 14 bases between. The CDR3 totals 14 residues. The CDR3 loop is CASSRRHVGEKLFF. The CDR3 nucleotides are TGCGCCAGCAGCCGACGACACGTAGGTGAAAAACTGTTTTTT.

The V call is TRBV18, the J call TRBJ1-2; a weak D match, TRBD1 (5 bases). V lost 3 bases and J 2 bases, leaving 10 bases between the germline ends. The CDR3 contains 14 residues. Per germline, CDR1 KGHSH and CDR2 LQKENI. The CDR3 reads CASSPGQENYGYTF. The DNA for the CDR3 is TGTGCCAGCTCACCCGGACAAGAAAACTATGGCTACACCTTC.

The chain links TRBV6-6 to TRBJ1-5, with D maybe TRBD1 (5 bases). Germline assignment: CDR1 MNHNY and CDR2 SVGAGI (reference sequence). This CDR3 region has 14 residues. V shed 7 bases and J shed 4 bases, with 14 bases lying between them. The CDR3 protein is CASTPRGDNQPQHF. CDR3 nucleotide sequence: TGTGCCAGCACCCCCCGGGGGGATAATCAGCCCCAGCATTTT.

The chain couples TRBV7-6 to TRBJ1-3; D remains unclear. The CDR3 runs 15 residues. Germline V CDR1 and CDR2: SGHVS, FNYEAQ. V gave up 0 bases and J gave up 3 bases, with 9 bases separating them. The CDR3 bases are TGTGCCAGCAGCTTAGCCCCCCCAGGTGGAAACACCATATATTTT. Protein: CASSLAPPGGNTIYF.

This chain connects TRBV4-2 to TRBJ2-5, with TRBD2 matching 12 bases. Germline V gene sequence: CDR1 LGHNA, CDR2 YNFKEQ. The CDR3 sequence is 15 residues long. V dropped 0 bases and J dropped 4; count of bases not matched to a gene: 0. The CDR3 region has the DNA TGTGCCAGCAGCCAAGAGACTAGCGGGAGAGAGACCCAGTACTTC. Amino acid sequence: CASSQETSGRETQYF.

This chain uses TRBV7-8 with TRBJ1-2, with D possibly TRBD1 on 5 matching bases. The CDR3 covers 15 residues. Trimming removed 1 base at V and 1 base at J, with 10 bases between. The germline V gene has CDR1 SGHVS and CDR2 FQNEAQ. Here the CDR3 DNA reads TGTGCCAGCAGCTTAGGACAGTCCTTTAACTATGGCTACACCTTC. Its translation: CASSLGQSFNYGYTF.

The chain has TRBV9 and TRBJ2-3; TRBD1 matches at 9 bases. The germline V gene encodes CDR1 SGDLS and CDR2 YYNGEE. V was clipped by 4 bases and J by 6 bases; unmatched bases: 12. This CDR3 is 16 amino acids long. The CDR3 nucleotides are TGTGCCAGCAGCTTTAAGGGACAGGGTCGGGCGGATACGCAGTATTTT. Protein: CASSFKGQGRADTQYF. The full variable domain, with the rest looked up from reference TRBV9 and TRBJ2-3, is DSGVTQTPKHLITATGQRVTLRCSPRSGDLSVYWYQQSLDQGLQFLIQYYNGEERAKGNILERFSAQQFPDLHSELNLSSLELGDSALYFCASSFKGQGRADTQYFGPGTRLTVL.

The CDR3, as DNA: TGTGCCAGCAGCGGGGCTCCCGGGAGTGGGTACAATGAGCAGTTCTTC. The encoded protein is CASSGAPGSGYNEQFF. The chain carries TRBV9 and TRBJ2-1, with a possible D match to TRBD2 (6 bases). V was clipped by 3 bases and J by 4 bases, with 17 bases between them. Germline values: CDR1 SGDLS, CDR2 YYNGEE. The CDR3 runs to 16 residues.

The DNA of the CDR3 is TGTGCCTGGACTGTTCTCCCGGGGAACACTGAAGCTTTCTTT. It is translated as CAWTVLPGNTEAFF. The chain couples TRBV30 to TRBJ1-1, with D unclear. Germline values: CDR1 GTSNPN, CDR2 SVGIG (reference sequence). Trimming left V 4 bases short and J 1 base short, with 13 bases between. This CDR3 contains 14 residues.